These 10 T cell receptor beta chains were sequenced from one sample in a study of cytomegalovirus exposure and HLA in healthy donors. Clones were sequenced by immunoSEQ multiplex PCR, and TCRdb holds only the in-frame ones, with some missing. Of about 130,000 clones listed, roughly 95% are singletons. Sequences were obtained from PBMCs. All receptors derive from a man younger than 30 in good health and CMV-seronegative.

The J gene is TRBJ2-1, the V gene TRBV27, with TRBD2 matching over 8 bases. With V trimmed by 6 bases and J by 4 bases, 11 bases remained unmatched. Germline V gene sequence: CDR1 MNHEY, CDR2 SMNVEV (reference sequence). There are 16 residues in the CDR3. The CDR3 sequence is CASSTSRSGGYNEQFF. CDR3 sequence (DNA): TGTGCCAGCAGCACGTCCCGGAGCGGGGGTTACAATGAGCAGTTCTTC.

The V call is TRBV7-9, the J call TRBJ2-1, with 11 bases identical to TRBD2. Per the germline V gene, CDR1 is SEHNR and CDR2 is FQNEAQ (reference sequence). V was clipped by 2 bases and J by 8 bases; unmatched bases: 11. The CDR3 is 17 amino acids. The chain's CDR3 is CASSLIGSGRVGDEQFF. CDR3 sequence (DNA): TGTGCCAGCAGCTTAATCGGTAGCGGGAGGGTCGGTGATGAGCAGTTCTTC.

A single count supports this clone. The genes are TRBV7-2 and TRBJ2-7; 8 bases are shared with TRBD2. Germline trimming cut 2 bases from V and 9 bases from J; bases unmatched to any gene: 15. The CDR3 is 16 residues long. Germline values: CDR1 SGHTA, CDR2 FQGNSA. The CDR3 protein is CASSLYPGGGLDGQYF. The CDR3 nucleotides read TGTGCCAGCAGCTTATACCCCGGGGGGGGTTTGGACGGGCAGTACTTC.

The chain is built from TRBV7-3 and TRBJ2-7; D perhaps matches TRBD2 (7 bases). CDR1 SGHTA and CDR2 FQGTGA come from the germline V gene. V was cut by 2 bases and J by 4 bases, with 15 bases left in between. The CDR3 length is 15 residues. This CDR3 is CASSLQAAGQYEQYF. CDR3 sequence (DNA): TGTGCCAGCAGCTTACAGGCAGCGGGACAATACGAGCAGTACTTC.

The chain has TRBV7-2 and TRBJ2-1; 8 positions agree with TRBD2. Losses at the gene ends were 6 bases for V and 9 bases for J; bases not matched to a gene: 7. This CDR3 is 13 amino acids long. The germline CDR1 and CDR2 sequences are SGHTA and FQGNSA. The CDR3 DNA is TGTGCCAGCAGGGGAAGCGGGGGCATTGAGCAGTTCTTC. It encodes CASRGSGGIEQFF. Drawing the rest from reference TRBV7-2 and TRBJ2-1, the complete variable domain is GAGVSQSPSNKVTEKGKDVELRCDPISGHTALYWYRQSLGQGLEFLIYFQGNSAPDKSGLPSDRFSAERTGGSVSTLTIQRTQQEDSAVYLCASRGSGGIEQFFGPGTRLTVL.

The J gene is TRBJ1-5, the V gene TRBV29-1; possibly TRBD1 for D (6 bases). The CDR3 runs 13 residues. CDR1 SQVTM and CDR2 ANQGSEA come from the germline V gene. The germline V and J ends were trimmed by 6 bases and 3 bases, with 12 bases remaining between them. The CDR3 reads CSVSDSYNQPQHF. CDR3 in DNA: TGCAGCGTGTCGGACAGTTACAATCAGCCCCAGCATTTT.

The chain has TRBV28 and TRBJ1-3; 7 positions agree with TRBD1. Germline lookup yields CDR1 MDHEN and CDR2 SYDVKM. With V trimmed by 4 bases and J by 2 bases, 5 bases remained unmatched. This CDR3 region has 15 residues. The CDR3 region has the DNA TGTGCCAGCAGTTCCCCGACAGGGCCTGGAAACACCATATATTTT. Translation gives CASSSPTGPGNTIYF.

This sequence joins TRBV4-2 and TRBJ2-4; TRBD1 matches at 8 bases. The CDR3 totals 15 residues. Trimming cost V 0 bases and J 6 bases; bases outside gene matches: 4. In germline, CDR1 is LGHNA, CDR2 YNFKEQ. The CDR3 region is CASSQDLQGGNIQYF. CDR3 bases: TGTGCCAGCAGCCAAGACCTACAGGGGGGAAACATTCAGTACTTC.

V and J are TRBV19 and TRBJ1-2, with 8 bases that match TRBD1. The CDR3 runs 18 residues. The trim removed 4 bases at V and 10 bases at J, leaving 23 bases unmatched. The V gene's germline CDR1 is LNHDA and CDR2 SQIVND (reference sequence). CDR3 in amino acids: CASSTSLRDRPDKGLYTF. The CDR3 DNA reads TGTGCCAGTAGTACTTCCCTCCGGGACAGGCCAGACAAGGGTCTCTACACCTTC.

The chain has TRBV4-1 and TRBJ2-1, with 14 bases lining up with TRBD2. V lost 3 bases and J lost 5; bases outside the gene matches: 3. The germline gives CDR1 MGHRA, CDR2 YSYEKL. The CDR3 is 16 amino acids. The CDR3 spells CASSHRTSGRHNEQFF. In DNA form, the CDR3 reads TGCGCCAGCAGCCACAGGACTAGCGGGAGGCACAATGAGCAGTTCTTC.